This T cell receptor (beta chain) stems from a study of shared clonotypes between healthy human individuals. Turning to the study itself: Three CD4 naive, three CD4 memory, two CD8 naive and one CD8 memory plate were used per donor.

Clones were read by immunoSEQ multiplex PCR, and TCRdb kept only the in-frame ones, dropping some. This table has about 2.5 million clones, around 92% appearing once. CDR3 size: 16 residues. Per the germline V gene, CDR1 is SGHAT and CDR2 is FQNNGV. Trimming removed 9 bases from V and 0 bases from J, with 17 bases in between. This clone was recorded once. Other nucleotide sequences in the sample specify the same CDR3. This clonotype was obtained from a man younger than 30 in good health. Some clones in this sample may be carry-over from other donors' samples. Sequenced material: naive CD4+ T cells from PBMCs. Described subset: CD45RA+ positively selected. The rearrangement links TRBV11-2 to TRBJ1-4, with D unclear. The CDR3 loop reads CASQDPGGTTNEKLFF. The DNA for the CDR3 is TGTGCCAGTCAGGATCCGGGTGGGACAACTAATGAAAAACTGTTTTTT. The complete variable domain, with remaining parts taken from reference TRBV11-2 and TRBJ1-4, reads EAGVAQSPRYKIIEKRQSVAFWCNPISGHATLYWYQQILGQGPKLLIQFQNNGVVDDSQLPKDRFSAERLKGVDSTLKIQPAKLEDSAVYLCASQDPGGTTNEKLFFGSGTQLSVL.